This is a list of T cell receptor beta chains from one sample in a study of cytomegalovirus exposure and HLA in healthy donors. Data came from immunoSEQ multiplex PCR; TCRdb stores just in-frame clones and leaves some out. The table for this sample gives approximately 120,000 clones. The source material was PBMCs. The receptors here all came from a man aged 40-49 years in good health and CMV-seronegative. Each CDR3 is given with its conserved first and last residue. D genes are given only for firm matches.

V gene	J gene	D gene	CDR3 protein	CDR3 DNA
TRBV10-3	TRBJ2-7	.	CAISDGGEQYF	TGTGCCATCAGTGATGGCGGCGAGCAGTACTTC
TRBV7-2	TRBJ2-3	.	CASSSRGQGTDTQYF	TGTGCCAGCAGCTCGCGGGGGCAAGGCACAGATACGCAGTATTTT
TRBV28	TRBJ1-5	TRBD1	CASSHAGGSPGQPQHF	TGTGCCAGCAGTCACGCAGGGGGATCGCCCGGACAGCCCCAGCATTTT
TRBV11-2	TRBJ1-5	TRBD1	CASSRNRGNQPQHF	TGTGCCAGCAGCCGAAACAGGGGTAATCAGCCCCAGCATTTT
TRBV11-3	TRBJ2-7	TRBD1	CASTTQGAGSYEQYF	TGTGCCAGCACCACCCAGGGGGCCGGCTCCTACGAGCAGTACTTC
TRBV15	TRBJ1-6	.	CATSARQGNSPLHF	TGTGCCACCAGCGCTAGGCAAGGCAATTCACCCCTCCACTTT
TRBV30	TRBJ2-5	.	CAWSVKGSQETQYF	TGTGCCTGGAGTGTAAAGGGGTCCCAAGAGACCCAGTACTTC
TRBV11-2	TRBJ1-5	.	CASSLGPQPQHF	TGTGCCAGCAGCTTAGGTCCGCAGCCCCAGCATTTT
TRBV27	TRBJ2-2	.	CASSLSATGELFF	TGTGCCAGCAGTCTCAGTGCCACCGGGGAGCTGTTTTTT
TRBV7-2	TRBJ2-2	TRBD1	CASSLQTGAGELFF	TGTGCCAGCAGCTTACAAACAGGGGCCGGGGAGCTGTTTTTT
TRBV28	TRBJ2-5	TRBD1	CASSAPGQRPQETQYF	TGTGCCAGCAGCGCTCCGGGACAGAGGCCCCAAGAGACCCAGTACTTC
TRBV29-1	TRBJ1-1	.	CSVETGLIWAESTTEAFF	TGCAGCGTTGAAACGGGACTCATATGGGCCGAGAGCACCACTGAAGCTTTCTTT
TRBV5-1	TRBJ2-7	.	CASSLWPKQYF	TGCGCCAGCAGCCTTTGGCCGAAGCAGTACTTC
TRBV7-3	TRBJ1-6	.	CASSSLGGTPLHF	TGTGCCAGCAGCTCGCTTGGAGGGACACCCCTCCACTTT
TRBV2	TRBJ2-3	.	CASSPRGAPDTQYF	TGTGCCAGCAGTCCCCGGGGGGCCCCAGATACGCAGTATTTT
TRBV6-6	TRBJ1-1	.	CASSYGAANTEAFF	TGTGCCAGCAGTTACGGGGCTGCGAACACTGAAGCTTTCTTT
TRBV11-3	TRBJ2-2	.	CASSSGVRNTGELFF	TGTGCCAGCAGCTCGGGAGTTCGGAACACCGGGGAGCTGTTTTTT
TRBV29-1	TRBJ2-7	TRBD2	CSVEDLRYGGTSEQYF	TGCAGCGTTGAAGATCTTAGGTACGGAGGGACTAGCGAGCAGTACTTC
TRBV6-5	TRBJ2-7	TRBD2	CATSRTSGSYEQYF	TGTGCCACCTCTCGGACTAGCGGGAGCTACGAGCAGTACTTC
TRBV7-9	TRBJ2-5	.	CASSSKGGVGETQYF	TGTGCCAGCAGCTCAAAGGGAGGTGTCGGGGAGACCCAGTACTTC
TRBV27	TRBJ2-7	.	CASSLSRLDYEQYF	TGTGCCAGCAGTTTATCGAGACTGGACTACGAGCAGTACTTC
TRBV13	TRBJ2-1	TRBD2	CASSLALAGGVEQFF	TGTGCCAGCAGCTTAGCACTAGCGGGAGGGGTTGAGCAGTTCTTC
TRBV10-1	TRBJ2-7	.	CASSSLGGSYEQYF	TGCGCCAGCAGCTCATTAGGGGGCTCCTACGAGCAGTACTTC
TRBV5-1	TRBJ1-4	.	CASSLAGATNEKLFF	TGCGCCAGCAGCTTGGCAGGGGCAACTAATGAAAAACTGTTTTTT
TRBV2	TRBJ2-3	TRBD2	CASSELGLAALGTQYF	TGTGCCAGCAGTGAGTTGGGACTAGCGGCTCTCGGTACGCAGTATTTT
TRBV19	TRBJ2-7	.	CASSLPGGGIYEQYF	TGTGCCAGTAGCCTCCCGGGCGGGGGCATTTACGAGCAGTACTTC
TRBV19	TRBJ1-5	.	CASSHDRNQPQHF	TGTGCCAGTAGCCATGACAGAAATCAGCCCCAGCATTTT
TRBV27	TRBJ2-5	TRBD2	CASRRLAGVETQYF	TGTGCCAGCAGGAGACTAGCGGGAGTTGAGACCCAGTACTTC
TRBV9	TRBJ2-1	TRBD2	CASSVAPWLAGEYNEQFF	TGTGCCAGCAGCGTAGCTCCATGGCTAGCGGGAGAATACAATGAGCAGTTCTTC
TRBV2	TRBJ2-3	TRBD2	CASSPTSGRGTDTQYF	TGTGCCAGCAGCCCGACTAGCGGGAGAGGGACAGATACGCAGTATTTT
TRBV27	TRBJ2-1	.	CASQPTGTYNEQFF	TGTGCCAGCCAACCAACCGGGACCTACAATGAGCAGTTCTTC
TRBV6-1	TRBJ2-5	TRBD2	CASSEPGTSVLPAQETQYF	TGTGCCAGCAGTGAACCCGGGACTAGCGTACTACCCGCCCAAGAGACCCAGTACTTC
TRBV13	TRBJ2-5	TRBD1	CASSLRDRGRGETQYF	TGTGCCAGCAGCCTCCGGGACAGGGGGCGCGGGGAGACCCAGTACTTC
TRBV11-3	TRBJ1-1	.	CASSDRPGVVAEAFF	TGTGCCAGCAGCGATCGGCCAGGGGTTGTGGCTGAAGCTTTCTTT
TRBV27	TRBJ2-1	TRBD2	CASSSTGTSAYNEQFF	TGTGCCAGCAGTTCGACCGGGACTAGCGCGTACAATGAGCAGTTCTTC
TRBV11-3	TRBJ1-2	.	CASSLGGAKLYGYTF	TGTGCCAGCAGCTTAGGTGGGGCTAAACTGTATGGCTACACCTTC
TRBV2	TRBJ1-2	TRBD1	CASGLSSGTGIGYGYTF	TGTGCCAGCGGACTGAGTTCCGGGACAGGGATCGGGTATGGCTACACCTTC
TRBV5-1	TRBJ2-7	TRBD1	CASSDTGTGDEQYF	TGCGCCAGCAGCGACACCGGGACAGGGGACGAGCAGTACTTC
TRBV10-1	TRBJ2-7	.	CASSEVGSGAGLDSYEQYF	TGCGCCAGCAGTGAAGTTGGGTCAGGGGCCGGCTTGGATTCCTACGAGCAGTACTTC
TRBV7-3	TRBJ1-1	.	CASSFQGGANMNTEAFF	TGTGCCAGCAGCTTCCAAGGGGGGGCTAACATGAACACTGAAGCTTTCTTT
TRBV27	TRBJ2-7	.	CASSPRTGGHYEQYF	TGTGCCAGCAGTCCGCGTACGGGGGGCCACTACGAGCAGTACTTC
TRBV21-1	TRBJ2-7	.	CASSKAQSGTYEQYF	TGTGCCAGCAGCAAAGCTCAGAGCGGGACTTACGAGCAGTACTTC
TRBV5-1	TRBJ1-5	TRBD1	CASSLGGAGNQPQHF	TGCGCCAGCAGCTTAGGGGGCGCCGGCAATCAGCCCCAGCATTTT
TRBV4-2	TRBJ2-5	TRBD2	CASSQEGAGAEKTQYF	TGTGCCAGCAGCCAAGAAGGAGCGGGAGCGGAGAAGACCCAGTACTTC
TRBV9	TRBJ1-4	TRBD1	CASSGPGQVAGNEKLFF	TGTGCCAGCAGCGGCCCCGGACAGGTCGCTGGAAATGAAAAACTGTTTTTT
TRBV9	TRBJ1-2	.	CASSVSSDGYTF	TGTGCCAGCAGCGTATCGAGTGATGGCTACACCTTC
TRBV7-6	TRBJ2-3	TRBD2	CASSPGITSGGDTQYF	TGTGCCAGCAGCCCCGGGATTACTAGCGGGGGGGATACGCAGTATTTT
TRBV5-1	TRBJ1-2	TRBD1	CASRVPDRAVYTF	TGCGCCAGCAGGGTCCCAGACAGGGCAGTTTACACCTTC
TRBV2	TRBJ2-7	TRBD2	CASSESGRAILEQYF	TGTGCCAGCAGTGAGAGCGGGAGGGCCATACTCGAGCAGTACTTC
TRBV4-1	TRBJ2-5	TRBD2	CASSQMGREGAETQYF	TGCGCCAGCAGCCAAATGGGGCGGGAGGGCGCAGAGACCCAGTACTTC
TRBV9	TRBJ2-7	TRBD1	CASSGGPGTGWTYEQYF	TGTGCCAGCAGCGGGGGACCGGGGACAGGGTGGACCTACGAGCAGTACTTC
TRBV10-3	TRBJ2-1	TRBD2	CAISPIAGAGNEQFF	TGTGCCATCAGTCCCATAGCGGGAGCGGGAAATGAGCAGTTCTTC
TRBV7-9	TRBJ2-5	TRBD2	CASSFGLAEETQYF	TGTGCCAGCAGCTTCGGACTAGCGGAAGAGACCCAGTACTTC
TRBV5-1	TRBJ2-5	TRBD2	CASSPGREGLETQYF	TGCGCCAGCAGCCCCGGGCGGGAGGGCCTTGAGACCCAGTACTTC